Reported below is one T cell receptor (beta chain). The clone's antigen remains unknown. Base qualities are not at hand, and no much larger clone is one base apart. The data were obtained in a study of cytomegalovirus exposure and HLA in healthy donors (dated by TCRdb to about 2017). Regarding the complete study: According to an earlier analysis of 550 to 700 of the donors, about 179 million T cells yielded 90 million to 130 million unique TCR beta sequences and 250 to 350 Gb of sequence data. Every discovery cohort repertoire had been produced on one sequencing platform. About 320 gigabases of sequencing data and tens of millions of unique TCR sequences were included in an early release covering about 620 HLA-typed donors. The study combined high-throughput TCR immunosequencing, statistical association of individual TCRs with disease status, and machine learning to predict cytomegalovirus infection status. Along with the approximately 650-subject first cohort, a separate validation cohort of roughly 110 different subjects was used. Rather than drawing on any new phenotypic data, the later analysis identified candidate immune exposures from TCR beta sequences and the way those sequences occurred across donors. The T cell repertoires of 670 or so subjects were profiled by immunosequencing and related to cytomegalovirus serostatus. Typing coverage varied by locus: 629-630 donors for A, B, C, DRB1 and DQB1; around 560 for DQA1; nearly 610 for DPA1; more than 450 for DPB1. The aim of the study was to test whether cataloging public T cell receptors could identify signatures of past pathogen exposure. Both class I and class II loci were covered by HLA typing, at four-digit resolution. In a later genetic analysis, genome-wide SNP genotypes for about 55% of the roughly 700 donors were used, and that subset was treated as a discovery cohort. A later analysis re-examined previously published TCR beta repertoires from over 500 donors and added high-resolution HLA genotyping to investigate patterns of TCR occurrence. Among the roughly 400 genotyped donors, about 85% belonged to the genetic ancestry cluster associated with self-reported Caucasian donors. Roughly five DR-DQ haplotypes were handled as single units for association and clustering because linkage in the cohort was strong. Donor age, sex, ethnicity and CMV serostatus were compiled alongside the repertoire data. On average, around 200,000 unique TCR beta nucleotide sequences were sequenced per donor among 398 genotyped donors of the cohort, with 15% to 20% of those sequences being non-productive. In an earlier analysis of about 590 of the donors, high-throughput TCR beta sequencing was used to judge whether each TCR beta V gene segment behaved as functional or pseudogenic. General findings and caveats noted by the study authors: The only immune exposure information available for the cohort was CMV serostatus. A later analysis reported that several top co-occurrence clusters appeared linked to parvovirus B19, influenza, CMV and Epstein-Barr virus. Linkage disequilibrium might explain the correlated functional status among segregating V segments, but an unknown experimental factor could not be excluded. When HLA alleles, especially DR and DQ, strongly co-occurred, attributing TCR associations to individual alleles was difficult. The study listed 150 to 200 TCR beta chains as associated with cytomegalovirus. A later analysis associated 15,000 to 20,000 TCR beta sequences with specific HLA alleles at a false discovery rate of 0.05. According to a later analysis, TCR association rates differed among HLA loci, with DRB1 alleles showing the most associated TCRs and HLA-C alleles showing the fewest. The authors suggested that the approach could potentially be generalized to other disease states and immunological phenotypes. According to a later analysis, most CMV-associated TCR beta chains appeared to be HLA-restricted, and the HLA associations seemed to be driven largely by CMV exposure. About 17 rarely observed V segments, including chromosome 9 orphons, were excluded from the earlier analysis of a few hundred of the donors because counts were too low. Sequencing depth was assumed to be roughly uniform across donors in the presence/absence analyses, though that assumption may not hold. This cohort had only TCR beta chains sequenced, and the lack of alpha or paired-chain data limited which features could be detected. HLA typing was unavailable for some donors at each locus, so association tests used only the typed subset. A later genetic analysis reported fewer N-insertions in productive TCRs among donors in an Asian-associated ancestry cluster than the roughly 700-donor mean. In a later analysis, HLA-associated TCR beta chains were found to be more clonally expanded and to have lower generation probabilities than equally common non-associated chains. A few of the identified cytomegalovirus-associated TCR beta chains were confirmed in vitro to be specific for cytomegalovirus antigens. An association between a missense DCLRE1C variant and V-gene and J-gene trimming of TCR beta chains was found in a later genetic analysis and replicated in an independent cohort. A cluster of highly shared sequence variants was judged likely to be a technical artifact of the sequencing pipeline. An earlier analysis of around 540 of the donors showed that most TCR beta V segments appeared in productive rearrangements either about 87% or about 30% of the time, which broadly matched IMGT annotations. A further reported finding was that TCR beta sequences accurately predicted the HLA-A and HLA-B alleles for most subjects in the first cohort. Most TCR sequences were seen in very few donors, while some public TCRs were found in many individuals. The classifier was reported to diagnose cytomegalovirus status with high specificity and sensitivity in both the original and validation cohorts.

The cohort consisted of 600 to 700 healthy bone marrow donors. At the time of sampling, all cohort members were nominally healthy, though unrecorded immune exposures were likely present. The donor was CMV seropositive and was included in the group of 300 or so seropositive cohort members. A peripheral blood sample was collected from each donor, and TCR beta sequencing was performed on peripheral blood mononuclear cells. The Qiagen DNeasy Blood Extraction Kit was used to extract genomic DNA from the blood cell samples. Library prep was done by the immunoSEQ multiplex PCR assay. For the multiplex PCR, a mixture combining 60 forward primers for TCR Vbeta segments and 13 reverse primers for TCR Jbeta segments was used. The CDR3 region of rearranged TCR beta genes was amplified from genomic DNA by a multiplex PCR assay. The Illumina HiSeq System was used to sequence the amplified TCR beta libraries as 87-base-pair reads. As for how the authors treated the data: A later analysis counted 65 million to 90 million unique TCR beta chains across the 500 to 850 repertoires, and around 9.9 million of these chains were shared by at least two donors. Raw reads were error-corrected and collapsed into unique sequences by a nearest-neighbor algorithm in which closely related sequences were merged to remove PCR and sequencing errors. To assign V, D and J gene segments, CDR3 sequences were aligned to IMGT reference sequences. For a sequence to be retained, a match of at least six nucleotides was required to both a V gene segment and a J gene segment. A rearrangement was called productive if the CDR3 had no stop codons and remained in frame with V and J, and every other rearrangement was called non-productive. CDR3 was defined by IMGT convention, running from the second conserved V-encoded cysteine to the conserved J-encoded phenylalanine. Sequences without an unambiguous match to a single V gene segment were excluded from the earlier analysis of a few hundred of the donors. In an earlier analysis of about 590 of the donors, a V segment was called functional when productive rearrangements were above 56.7%, and segregating when the standard deviation between donors exceeded 5%. A statistical classification framework was built to diagnose cytomegalovirus status from the catalog of TCR beta chain sequences. V and J gene assignment, in a later analysis, came from comparing TCR nucleotide sequences with IMGT/GENE-DB human TR gene sequences. Using the TCRdist pipeline, a later analysis assigned CDR3 sequences along with most-parsimonious VDJ recombination scenarios. In a later analysis, each TCR beta chain was defined by its CDR3 amino acid sequence together with its V-gene family, and reads without a unique V-gene family were excluded. As a way to deal with suspected cross-contamination and a sequencing artifact, a later analysis dropped 450 to 600 nucleotide sequences that were highly shared and had low generation probability. For each public chain, a later analysis derived a clonal expansion index from normalized ranks of inferred template counts within each repertoire. In a later analysis, generation probabilities were computed using a VDJ recombination model fitted to out-of-frame rearrangements, and the results were checked against IGoR. In a later analysis, hypergeometric tests were used to score TCR-TCR, TCR-HLA and TCR-CMV co-occurrence, with a repertoire-size bias correction applied to TCR pairs. False discovery rates were estimated in a later analysis by permuting HLA or CMV assignments 20 times. In a later analysis, co-occurring TCRs were grouped with DBSCAN, and TCRdist sequence similarity was added when clustering was performed within HLA-allele-positive subsets. Repertoires with fewer than 30,000 or more than 120,000 public chains were left out of co-occurrence clustering, as were five repertoires with anomalous nucleotide sharing. Drawn from immuneACCESS, this table holds only the in-frame rearrangements with V and J called that TCRdb kept. Clones are partly lost; checked studies trace under half to an unresolved V gene and leave the rest unexplained. V and J calls and clone size are those listed in that table; D and trimming were worked out from the DNA. Recorded for this sample are around 190,000 clones; about 77% of them occurred a single time. Jointly, the top ten make up about 4.4% of the sample.

Sequenced material: PBMCs. This receptor was obtained from a man aged 25 to 40 in good health and CMV-seropositive.

The nucleotides read TGTGCCAGCAGCTTCACTGACGGACTAGCGGGAAATGAGCAGTTCTTC. This encodes CASSFTDGLAGNEQFF. The sequence links TRBV7-2 to TRBJ2-1; 12 bases in between match TRBD2. Trimming leaves V shorter by 3 bases and J shorter by 7 bases, with the junction holding 7 bases beyond the gene matches. As encoded in the germline V gene, CDR1 is SGHTA while CDR2 is FQGNSA. Measured from the cysteine to the phenylalanine, the CDR3 is 16 residues long. The CDR3 DNA has 48 bases and is translated from base 1.